This T cell receptor (beta chain) was retrieved from a study of Graves' ophthalmopathy and Graves' hyperthyroidism. This CDR3 comprises 11 residues. Germline V gene lookup returns CDR1 SQVTM and CDR2 ANQGSEA. The ends were cut back, 6 bases at V and 8 bases at J, with 10 bases in the middle. This clonotype occurred many times. RNA transcripts provided the template for amplifying TCR beta CDR3 regions. An initial RT-PCR round employing HTBI primers preceded a second-round multiplex PCR. TCRdb re-called the multiplex PCR reads through MiXCR, storing one row per CDR3 protein. Here the sample spans around 1.1 million distinct CDR3 sequences, about two fifths being singletons.

The clonotype comes from an adult man with Graves' hyperthyroidism. This chain uses TRBV29-1 with TRBJ1-4; D gene unclear. Material: peripheral blood or thyroid tissue (not recorded which). The CDR3 nucleotides are TGCAGCGTGACCTGGGAAGAAAAACTGTTTTTT. As protein: CSVTWEEKLFF. The complete variable domain, with remaining parts taken from reference TRBV29-1 and TRBJ1-4, reads SAVISQKPSRDICQRGTSLTIQCQVDSQVTMMFWYRQQPGQSLTLIATANQGSEATYESGFVIDKFPISRPNLTFSTLTVSNMSPEDSSIYLCSVTWEEKLFFGSGTQLSVL.